The table lists the clone carrying this TCR beta chain with a few counts. The antigen remains unidentified. This sample is drawn from a study of cytomegalovirus exposure and HLA in healthy donors. Whole-study context: Early released data had tens of millions of unique TCRs, all coming from HLA-typed donors.

The PCR made use of 60 Vbeta and 13 Jbeta primers. Produced via immunoSEQ multiplex PCR; TCRdb's table is partial and in-frame only. The sample shows more than 95,000 clones, 70% to 85% of them seen only once. These donors, healthy bone marrow donors, were studied. V lost 0 bases and J lost 5, with 5 bases in between. Germline CDR1 is LNHNV and CDR2 is YYDKDF (reference sequence). This CDR3 has 13 residues. Overall study findings and caveats: CMV serostatus was the only immune exposure information that was available.

The chain links TRBV15 to TRBJ1-3; D unclear. This clonotype was obtained from a young man in good health and CMV-seronegative. Input material: PBMCs. CDR3 loop: CATSRDFRNTIYF. The DNA for the CDR3 is TGTGCCACCAGCAGAGATTTTAGAAACACCATATATTTT.